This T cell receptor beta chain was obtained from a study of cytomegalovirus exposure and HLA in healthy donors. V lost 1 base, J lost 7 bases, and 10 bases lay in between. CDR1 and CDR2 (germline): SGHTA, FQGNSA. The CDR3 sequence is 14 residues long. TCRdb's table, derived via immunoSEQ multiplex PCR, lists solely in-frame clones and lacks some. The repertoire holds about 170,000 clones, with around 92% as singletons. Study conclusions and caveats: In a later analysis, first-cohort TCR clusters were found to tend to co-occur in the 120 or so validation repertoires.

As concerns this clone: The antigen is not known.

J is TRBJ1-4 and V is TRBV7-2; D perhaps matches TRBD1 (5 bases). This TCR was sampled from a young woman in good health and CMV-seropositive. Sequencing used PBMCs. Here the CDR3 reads CASSLGQGTEKLFF. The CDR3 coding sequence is TGTGCCAGCAGCTTAGGCCAGGGTACTGAAAAACTGTTTTTT.